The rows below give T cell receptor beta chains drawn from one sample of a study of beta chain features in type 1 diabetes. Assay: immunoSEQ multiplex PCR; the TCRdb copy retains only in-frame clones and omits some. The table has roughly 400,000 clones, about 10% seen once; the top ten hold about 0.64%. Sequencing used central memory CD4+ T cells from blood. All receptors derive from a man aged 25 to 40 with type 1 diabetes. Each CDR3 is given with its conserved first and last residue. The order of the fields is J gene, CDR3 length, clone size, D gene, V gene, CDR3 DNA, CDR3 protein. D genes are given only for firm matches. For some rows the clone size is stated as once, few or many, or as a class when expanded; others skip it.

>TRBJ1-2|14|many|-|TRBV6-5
TGTGCCAGCAGTTACTCAAGGGGTTCCTATGGCTACACCTTC
CASSYSRGSYGYTF
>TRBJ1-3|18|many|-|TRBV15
TGTGCCACCAGCAGCGTTAGACAGTTTTCTTACTCTGGAAACACCATATATTTT
CATSSVRQFSYSGNTIYF
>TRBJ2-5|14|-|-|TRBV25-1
TGTGCCAGCAGTGACCCGTCCCACCAAGAGACCCAGTACTTC
CASSDPSHQETQYF
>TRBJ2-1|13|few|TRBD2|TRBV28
TGTGCCAGCGGGACTAGCGACTACAATGAGCAGTTCTTC
CASGTSDYNEQFF
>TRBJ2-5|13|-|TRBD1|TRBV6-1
TGTGCCAGCAGCTACAGGGGTGAAGAGACCCAGTACTTC
CASSYRGEETQYF
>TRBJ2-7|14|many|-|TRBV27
TGTGCCAGCAGTTTTCAACTCCCGCCCTACGAGCAGTACTTC
CASSFQLPPYEQYF
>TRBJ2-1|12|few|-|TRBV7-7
TGTGCTAGCAGCCCAGGGAAAGGTGAGCAGTTCTTC
CASSPGKGEQFF
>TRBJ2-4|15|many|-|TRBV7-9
TGTGCCAGCAGCTTATCTGGGGGCTCGGAGAACATTCAGTACTTC
CASSLSGGSENIQYF
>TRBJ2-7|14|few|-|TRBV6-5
TGTGCCAGCAACCCCCCTGTCTGGCCCTACGAGCAGTACTTC
CASNPPVWPYEQYF
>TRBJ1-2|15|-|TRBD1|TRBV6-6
TGTGCCAGCAGCCCAAGGGACAGGGCGGACTATGGCTACACCTTC
CASSPRDRADYGYTF
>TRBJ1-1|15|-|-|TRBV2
TGTGCCACCTTAGGCAGGGGCGACTTGAACACTGAAGCTTTCTTT
CATLGRGDLNTEAFF
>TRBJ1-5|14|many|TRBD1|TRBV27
TGTGCCAGCAGTTTGCTGACAGGGGAGAAGCCCCAGCATTTT
CASSLLTGEKPQHF
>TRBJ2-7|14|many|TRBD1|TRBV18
TGTGCCAGCTCACAGACGACAGGGGGACGCGAGCAGTACTTC
CASSQTTGGREQYF
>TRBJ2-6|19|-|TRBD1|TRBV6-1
TGTGCCAGCAGTGTTAGCCTACAGGGGGCGACGACCGGGGCCAACGTCCTGACTTTC
CASSVSLQGATTGANVLTF
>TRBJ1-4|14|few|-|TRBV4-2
TGTGCCAGCAGCCAAGCCACAACTAATGAAAAACTGTTTTTT
CASSQATTNEKLFF
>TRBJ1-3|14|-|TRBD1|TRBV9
TGTGCCAGCAGCGTAGGGACAGGTGGAAACACCATATATTTT
CASSVGTGGNTIYF
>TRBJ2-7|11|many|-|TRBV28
TGTGCCAGCAGTTTGGCCTACGAGCAGTACTTC
CASSLAYEQYF
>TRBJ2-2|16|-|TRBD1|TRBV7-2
TGTGCCAGCAGCCCACGTCAGGGGGCTGGGGGCGGGGAGCTGTTTTTT
CASSPRQGAGGGELFF
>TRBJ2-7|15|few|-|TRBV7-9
TGTGCCAGTACAACACTAGAGGCATCGAAGTACGAGCAGTACTTC
CASTTLEASKYEQYF
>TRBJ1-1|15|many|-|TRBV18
TGTGCCAGCTCACGGCCAGGGATGTCGGACACTGAAGCTTTCTTT
CASSRPGMSDTEAFF
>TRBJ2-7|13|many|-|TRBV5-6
TGTGCCAGCAGCACCCGGACAGTCTACGAGCAGTACTTC
CASSTRTVYEQYF
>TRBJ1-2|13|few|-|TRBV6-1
TGTGCCAGCAGGGACAATTCTAACTATGGCTACACCTTC
CASRDNSNYGYTF